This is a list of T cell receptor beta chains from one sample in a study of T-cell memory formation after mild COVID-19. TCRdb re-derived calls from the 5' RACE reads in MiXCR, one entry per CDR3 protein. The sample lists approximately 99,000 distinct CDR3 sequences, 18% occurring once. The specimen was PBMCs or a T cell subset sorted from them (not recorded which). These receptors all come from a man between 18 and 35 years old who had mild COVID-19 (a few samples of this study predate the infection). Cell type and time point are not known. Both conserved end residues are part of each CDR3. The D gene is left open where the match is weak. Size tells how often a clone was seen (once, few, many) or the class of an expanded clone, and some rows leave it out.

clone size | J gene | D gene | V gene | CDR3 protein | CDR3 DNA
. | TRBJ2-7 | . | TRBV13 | CASSRGPAYEQYF | TGTGCCAGCAGTCGGGGGCCCGCCTACGAGCAGTACTTC
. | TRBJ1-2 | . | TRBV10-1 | CASSATGSRGYTF | TGCGCCAGCAGCGCTACAGGGTCAAGGGGCTACACCTTC
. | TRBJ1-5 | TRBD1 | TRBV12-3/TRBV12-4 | CASSGGQENQPQHF | TGTGCCAGCAGTGGCGGACAGGAGAATCAGCCCCAGCATTTT
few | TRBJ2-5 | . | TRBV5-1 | CASSLAYSQLETQYF | TGCGCCAGCAGCTTGGCCTATAGCCAGCTGGAGACCCAGTACTTC
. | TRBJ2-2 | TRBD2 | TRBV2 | CASSDLGLAGGPTGELFF | TGTGCCAGCAGTGACCTCGGACTAGCGGGGGGGCCCACCGGGGAGCTGTTTTTT
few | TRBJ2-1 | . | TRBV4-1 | CASSQDRQLYNEQFF | TGCGCCAGCAGCCAAGATCGACAGCTTTACAATGAGCAGTTCTTC
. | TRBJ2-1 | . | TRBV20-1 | CSASSRLKSTYNEQFF | TGCAGTGCTAGTAGCAGGCTCAAAAGTACCTACAATGAGCAGTTCTTC
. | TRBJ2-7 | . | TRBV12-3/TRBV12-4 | CASSRDPRGEQYF | TGTGCCAGCAGCAGGGACCCCAGGGGAGAGCAGTACTTC
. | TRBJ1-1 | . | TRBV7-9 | CASGKGFEAFF | TGTGCCAGCGGGAAGGGATTTGAAGCTTTCTTT
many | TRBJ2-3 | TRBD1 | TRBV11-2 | CAILTRDRGADTQYF | TGTGCCATATTGACCCGGGACAGGGGGGCAGATACGCAGTATTTT
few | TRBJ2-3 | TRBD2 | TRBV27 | CASSRLAGGVSDTQYF | TGTGCCAGCAGCAGACTGGCGGGGGGAGTTTCAGATACGCAGTATTTT
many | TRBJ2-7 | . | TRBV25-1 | CASRGPGSYEQYF | TGTGCCAGCAGGGGGCCCGGGTCCTACGAGCAGTACTTC
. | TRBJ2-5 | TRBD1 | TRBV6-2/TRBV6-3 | CASSVDRGETQYF | TGTGCCAGCAGTGTGGACAGGGGAGAGACCCAGTACTTC
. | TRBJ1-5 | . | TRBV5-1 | CASSFGSNQPQHF | TGCGCCAGCAGCTTTGGGAGCAATCAGCCCCAGCATTTT
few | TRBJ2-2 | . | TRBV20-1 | CSASGVWAGELFF | TGCAGTGCTAGCGGGGTGTGGGCCGGGGAGCTGTTTTTT